A selection of T cell receptor beta chains follows, all from one sample in a study of cytomegalovirus exposure and HLA in healthy donors. Measured with immunoSEQ multiplex PCR; TCRdb has only the in-frame clones, and not every one. The profile covers roughly 150,000 clones, with 80% to 90% appearing a single time and approximately 2.5% taken by the ten largest. The sample taken for sequencing was PBMCs. These TCRs come from a man aged 25 to 40 in good health and CMV-seropositive. The CDR3 runs from the conserved cysteine through the conserved F or W. The D gene is left open where the match is weak. Rows may omit the clone size; those that give it use once, few, many or a size class.

TRBV12-5,-,TRBJ1-1,-,TGTGCTAGTGGTTCAAGCGGGTTCGCTGAAGCTTTCTTT,CASGSSGFAEAFF
TRBV5-5,-,TRBJ1-2,TRBD1,TGTGCCAGCAGCGCCGGGACAGCCTATGGCTACACCTTC,CASSAGTAYGYTF
TRBV6-5,-,TRBJ2-7,TRBD2,TGTGCCAGCAGCTCCGGGACTAGCGGGAGTGGAGAGCAGTACTTC,CASSSGTSGSGEQYF
TRBV25-1,-,TRBJ2-1,TRBD1,TGTGCCAGCAGTGAGGACAGGGGTAATGAGCAGTTCTTC,CASSEDRGNEQFF
TRBV4-1,-,TRBJ2-7,-,TGCGCCAGCAGCCAAGAACCCAACAGAGTTCTCTACGAGCAGTACTTC,CASSQEPNRVLYEQYF
TRBV6-6,few,TRBJ1-1,-,TGTGCCAGCAGTTACTCGGGGGCGAACACTGAAGCTTTCTTT,CASSYSGANTEAFF
TRBV12-1,once,TRBJ2-1,-,TGTGCCAGCAGCCTCAGCGGGACAGGGAGGTTCTTC,CASSLSGTGRFF
TRBV7-3,once,TRBJ2-1,-,TGTGCCAGCAGCTTAGTCTCAACTCGGGAGCAGTTCTTC,CASSLVSTREQFF
TRBV6-1,-,TRBJ1-4,-,TGTGCCAGCAGTGACGTGGGCAGGGAAGGGGGTAATGAAAAACTGTTTTTT,CASSDVGREGGNEKLFF
TRBV30,-,TRBJ2-6,-,TGTGCCTGGAGTGTAGGGGCCTCTGGGGCCAACGTCCTGACTTTC,CAWSVGASGANVLTF
TRBV20-1,-,TRBJ2-4,-,TGCAGTGCTAGAGACGGACTTACCCAGTACTTC,CSARDGLTQYF
TRBV5-5,few,TRBJ1-2,TRBD1,TGTGCCAGCAGCAAAAATCAGGGACAGGGAGGTCTTGAGGGGGGCTACACCTTC,CASSKNQGQGGLEGGYTF
TRBV5-6,-,TRBJ1-3,-,TGTGCCAGCAGCCCACCCGGGTCTTCCTCTGGAAACACCATATATTTT,CASSPPGSSSGNTIYF
TRBV18,-,TRBJ2-2,-,TGTGCCAGCTCACCAGGGCTAGCTAACACCGGGGAGCTGTTTTTT,CASSPGLANTGELFF
TRBV4-3,-,TRBJ2-3,TRBD1,TGCGCCAGCAGCCAGGACAGGTTGGATACGCAGTATTTT,CASSQDRLDTQYF
TRBV2,-,TRBJ2-5,-,TGTGCCAGCAGTGAACCTGAGCGGGAGACCCAGTACTTC,CASSEPERETQYF
TRBV29-1,-,TRBJ1-1,-,TGCAGCGCTGAGGAGGGAAAGAACACTGAAGCTTTCTTT,CSAEEGKNTEAFF
TRBV27,-,TRBJ1-5,-,TGTGCCAGCAGTTTATCGGTCGAGGGGGATCAGCCCCAGCATTTT,CASSLSVEGDQPQHF
TRBV2,-,TRBJ1-2,-,TGTGCCAGCTCCGTCGAAAGGGAGGAGCCCTCCACCTTC,CASSVEREEPSTF
TRBV10-1,-,TRBJ2-6,TRBD1,TGCGCCAGCAGAAGGGACAGGGGCGCAGGGGCCAACGTCCTGACTTTC,CASRRDRGAGANVLTF
TRBV19,-,TRBJ2-3,-,TGTGCCAGTAGTACTGTCGGCGGAGCAGATACGCAGTATTTT,CASSTVGGADTQYF
TRBV14,once,TRBJ2-7,-,TGTGCCAGCAGCCAAGCGTTCCGGCAGGGCCTCTACGAGCAGTACTTC,CASSQAFRQGLYEQYF
TRBV28,-,TRBJ2-5,TRBD2,TGTGCCAGCACCTCCCCCCTAGCGGGAGGGATAGAGACCCAGTACTTC,CASTSPLAGGIETQYF
TRBV5-1,-,TRBJ2-5,-,TGCGCCAGCAGCTTGCTCGGCGGCCAAGAGACCCAGTACTTC,CASSLLGGQETQYF
TRBV13,-,TRBJ2-3,TRBD1,TGTGCCAGCAGCTCCGCAGACAGGGGGAGCACAGATACGCAGTATTTT,CASSSADRGSTDTQYF
TRBV7-7,-,TRBJ2-3,TRBD2,TGTGCTAGCAGCCTGGGGACTACATTCGGGAATACGCAGTATTTT,CASSLGTTFGNTQYF
TRBV5-1,few,TRBJ1-2,-,TGCGCCAGCAGCCGTGACAGTTTTTATGGCTACACCTTC,CASSRDSFYGYTF
TRBV29-1,-,TRBJ2-6,TRBD2,TGCAGCGTAGACGGGGGGGGCTCTGGGGCCAACGTCCTGACTTTC,CSVDGGGSGANVLTF
TRBV25-1,-,TRBJ2-7,-,TGTGCCAGCACAACAGGAGGGATTACCTACGAGCAGTACTTC,CASTTGGITYEQYF
TRBV6-6,few,TRBJ1-1,-,TGTGCCAGCAGCCGCAGGGTCTTCGATGAAGCTTTCTTT,CASSRRVFDEAFF
TRBV7-9,-,TRBJ1-5,-,TGTTCCAGCAGCCTCACAGGGAAGCCCCAGCATTTT,CSSSLTGKPQHF
TRBV19,-,TRBJ1-2,-,TGTGCCAGTAGTATAACGGCGACTCCTTGGGCGGGATATGGCTACACCTTC,CASSITATPWAGYGYTF
TRBV29-1,-,TRBJ2-5,-,TGCAGCGTTGACGGGACACCTCAGTACTTC,CSVDGTPQYF
TRBV5-4,-,TRBJ2-2,-,TGTGCCAGCAGCCCGGACACGGACACCGGGGAGCTGTTTTTT,CASSPDTDTGELFF
TRBV7-9,-,TRBJ2-7,-,TGTGCCAGCAGCCAGGACTACGAGCAGTACTTC,CASSQDYEQYF
TRBV5-4,few,TRBJ2-7,-,TGTGCCAGCAGCTCGGACTCCCCCCCCTACGAGCAGTACTTC,CASSSDSPPYEQYF
TRBV29-1,-,TRBJ2-1,-,TGCAGCGTTGTATTCGTAGCGGTCTCCTACAATGAGCAGTTCTTC,CSVVFVAVSYNEQFF
TRBV5-4,-,TRBJ2-3,TRBD2,TGTGCCAGCAGAAAAGCGGGAGGGCCAGATACGCAGTATTTT,CASRKAGGPDTQYF
TRBV5-8,-,TRBJ1-2,-,TGTGCCAGCAGCCGCGCCTCAGGGGCGAACTATGGCTACACCTTC,CASSRASGANYGYTF
TRBV2,-,TRBJ2-5,-,TGTGCCAGCAAGGGGGAGGGGACCCAGTACTTC,CASKGEGTQYF
TRBV6-5,few,TRBJ2-7,TRBD2,TGTGCCAGCAGTTACTCTGGGGAAGCGGGAGTCAGGGAGCAGTACTTC,CASSYSGEAGVREQYF
TRBV19,-,TRBJ1-5,TRBD1,TGTGCCAGTAGTTCGCCCGGGATCCAGGGGGATCAGCCCCAGCATTTT,CASSSPGIQGDQPQHF
TRBV19,-,TRBJ1-2,-,TGTGCCAGTAGTTGGAGCGGGGGGGAGGGCTATGGCTACACCTTC,CASSWSGGEGYGYTF